This T cell receptor beta chain was recovered during a study of identical twins. At least ten counts were recorded for this clonotype. Each donor was a healthy Caucasian. Trimming took 5 bases from V and 2 from J, leaving 13 bases between them. CDR1 is MNHEY, CDR2 SVGEGT, per germline. The CDR3 contains 14 residues. TCRdb ran MiXCR on the 5' RACE reads and lists one entry per CDR3 protein. The sample consists of approximately 300,000 distinct CDR3 sequences, roughly 8.6% of them appearing once. The same sample was also used in a study of yellow fever vaccine responses in identical twins.

The sequenced sample consisted of CD8+ T cells sorted from blood. This chain connects TRBV6-2 or TRBV6-3 to TRBJ2-7; a weak D match, TRBD1 (5 bases). This TCR was sampled from a woman under 30 in good health. CDR3 region: CASSDSILPYEQYF. The CDR3 bases are TGTGCCAGCAGTGACAGTATTCTACCCTACGAGCAGTACTTC.